What follows is one T cell receptor (beta chain) and its context. This sample is drawn from a study of T cell responses to AZD1222 COVID-19 vaccine. Repertoires were generated with immunoSEQ multiplex PCR, while TCRdb's copy carries only in-frame clones and drops some. Of 45,000 or so clones listed, over 85% were seen once; the top ten hold 1% to 1.3%. V shed 1 base and J shed 0 bases, with 10 bases lying between them. From germline, CDR1 is SGHNT and CDR2 YYREEE (reference sequence). CDR3 length: 15 residues. J is TRBJ1-1 and V is TRBV5-4; D unclear. This specimen consisted of peripheral blood, obtained 28 days after the second AZD1222 dose. The clonotype was recovered from an adult who received the AZD1222 COVID-19 vaccine. CDR3 protein: CASSLPTDMNTEAFF. The CDR3 coding sequence is TGTGCCAGCAGCTTGCCCACAGATATGAACACTGAAGCTTTCTTT. Variable domain in full (rest from reference TRBV5-4 and TRBJ1-1): ETGVTQSPTHLIKTRGQQVTLRCSSQSGHNTVSWYQQALGQGPQFIFQYYREEENGRGNFPPRFSGLQFPNYSSELNVNALELDDSALYLCASSLPTDMNTEAFFGQGTRLTVV.